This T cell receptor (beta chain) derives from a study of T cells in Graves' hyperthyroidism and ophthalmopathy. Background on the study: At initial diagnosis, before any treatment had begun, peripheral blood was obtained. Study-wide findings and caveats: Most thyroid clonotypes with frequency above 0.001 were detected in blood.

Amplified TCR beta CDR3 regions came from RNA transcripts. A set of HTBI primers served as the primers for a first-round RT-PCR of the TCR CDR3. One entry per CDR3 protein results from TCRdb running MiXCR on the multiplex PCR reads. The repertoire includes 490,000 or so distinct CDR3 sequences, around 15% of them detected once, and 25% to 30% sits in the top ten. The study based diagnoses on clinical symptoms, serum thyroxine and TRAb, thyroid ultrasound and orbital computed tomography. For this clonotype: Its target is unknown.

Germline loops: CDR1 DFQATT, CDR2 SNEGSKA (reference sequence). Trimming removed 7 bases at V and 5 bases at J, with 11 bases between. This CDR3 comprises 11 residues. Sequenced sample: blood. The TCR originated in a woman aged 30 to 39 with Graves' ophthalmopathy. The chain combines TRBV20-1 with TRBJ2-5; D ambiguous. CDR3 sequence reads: CSGMRSETQYF. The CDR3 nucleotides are TGCAGTGGGATGAGGTCGGAGACCCAGTACTTC.